These T cell receptor beta chains were read from a single sample in a study of OX40 agonist ivuxolimab in advanced cancers. Libraries were prepared by immunoSEQ multiplex PCR; TCRdb keeps only in-frame clonotypes and omits some of them. This table holds about 41,000 clones, about 90% found once. The sample here was CD4+ or CD8+ T cells sorted from blood, taken in a trial of the OX40 agonist ivuxolimab. These receptor sequences come from an adult with an advanced solid tumor such as melanoma, head and neck, liver or kidney cancer. The CDR3 runs from the conserved cysteine through the conserved F or W. The D gene is left open where the match is weak. Clone size is stated in some rows and not others, as once, few, many or a class when expanded.

D gene,CDR3 length,V gene,J gene,clone size,CDR3 protein,CDR3 DNA
-,15,TRBV5-6,TRBJ1-5,-,CASSGRRDPNQPQHF,TGTGCCAGCAGCGGGCGACGGGACCCCAATCAGCCCCAGCATTTT
-,15,TRBV5-4,TRBJ1-2,-,CASSSKQETNYGYTF,TGTGCCAGCAGCTCCAAGCAGGAGACTAACTATGGCTACACCTTC
TRBD1,13,TRBV19,TRBJ1-2,-,CASIDRGRGGYTF,TGTGCCAGTATAGACAGGGGGCGCGGAGGCTACACCTTC
TRBD1,15,TRBV4-1,TRBJ1-2,once,CASSQVYRGGYGYTF,TGCGCCAGCAGCCAAGTATACAGGGGGGGGTATGGCTACACCTTC
TRBD1,14,TRBV7-2,TRBJ1-2,-,CASSSTTGQSSYTF,TGTGCCAGCAGCTCGACCACGGGACAGAGTAGCTACACCTTC
TRBD2,16,TRBV11-2,TRBJ2-3,-,CASSLAVSGGADTQYF,TGTGCCAGCAGCTTAGCGGTTAGCGGGGGGGCAGATACGCAGTATTTT
-,12,TRBV13,TRBJ1-1,-,CASSLVPGSAFF,TGTGCCAGCAGCTTAGTCCCAGGCTCAGCTTTCTTT
-,15,TRBV9,TRBJ1-2,-,CASSVRGGEGYGYTF,TGTGCCAGCAGCGTCCGGGGAGGGGAAGGCTATGGCTACACCTTC
-,15,TRBV7-9,TRBJ1-5,-,CASSPTGDSNQPQHF,TGTGCCAGCAGCCCGACAGGAGATAGCAATCAGCCCCAGCATTTT
-,16,TRBV11-2,TRBJ2-5,-,CASSSGRNWGPGTQYF,TGTGCCAGCAGCTCCGGTAGGAACTGGGGCCCGGGGACCCAGTACTTC
-,14,TRBV6-1,TRBJ2-7,-,CASTGDGVPYEQYF,TGTGCCAGCACTGGGGACGGAGTTCCCTACGAGCAGTACTTC
-,15,TRBV6-5,TRBJ1-4,-,CASSGRGLPNEKLFF,TGTGCCAGCAGTGGCCGTGGGTTACCTAATGAAAAACTGTTTTTT
-,14,TRBV7-7,TRBJ2-2,-,CASSSSVWTGELFF,TGTGCTAGCAGTTCTAGCGTCTGGACCGGGGAGCTGTTTTTT
-,12,TRBV30,TRBJ2-7,-,CAGGREYYEQYF,TGTGCCGGTGGCAGGGAATACTACGAGCAGTACTTC
-,13,TRBV27,TRBJ2-2,-,CASSLSGVGELFF,TGTGCCAGCAGTTTGTCCGGGGTCGGGGAGCTGTTTTTT
-,15,TRBV19,TRBJ1-3,-,CASSSTGDAGNTIYF,TGTGCCAGTAGCTCCACAGGAGATGCTGGAAACACCATATATTTT
-,16,TRBV7-3,TRBJ2-5,-,CASSLRGRGNGETQYF,TGTGCCAGCAGCCTCCGGGGCAGGGGCAATGGAGAGACCCAGTACTTC
-,13,TRBV2,TRBJ2-1,few,CATADTGHNEQFF,TGTGCCACCGCGGACACCGGCCACAATGAGCAGTTCTTC
TRBD1,13,TRBV5-6,TRBJ1-3,-,CASSRDRVDTIYF,TGTGCCAGCAGTCGGGACAGGGTGGACACCATATATTTT
-,14,TRBV5-6,TRBJ2-7,-,CASSFDQVIYEQYF,TGTGCCAGCAGCTTCGACCAGGTGATATACGAGCAGTACTTC
TRBD2,12,TRBV7-9,TRBJ2-7,few,CASSLAGGQQYF,TGTGCCAGCAGCCTCGCGGGGGGACAACAGTACTTC
TRBD1,15,TRBV9,TRBJ2-1,-,CASSRIPGTGDEQFF,TGTGCCAGCAGCCGTATTCCCGGGACAGGGGATGAGCAGTTCTTC
TRBD2,17,TRBV5-4,TRBJ2-7,few,CASSLGAVRGGSYEQYF,TGTGCCAGCAGCTTGGGGGCCGTAAGGGGAGGGTCCTACGAGCAGTACTTC
-,12,TRBV19,TRBJ1-2,-,CASSLQGDGYTF,TGTGCCAGTAGTCTCCAGGGTGATGGCTACACCTTC
TRBD1,14,TRBV7-2,TRBJ2-7,-,CASSGTGWSYEQYF,TGTGCCAGCAGCGGGACAGGGTGGTCCTACGAGCAGTACTTC
-,13,TRBV11-2,TRBJ1-2,few,CASSTDMDYGYTF,TGTGCCAGCAGCACGGACATGGACTATGGCTACACCTTC
TRBD1,15,TRBV4-2,TRBJ2-5,few,CASSQAGTGEETQYF,TGTGCCAGCAGCCAAGCTGGGACAGGGGAAGAGACCCAGTACTTC
-,12,TRBV7-6,TRBJ1-5,few,CASSLAGQPQHF,TGTGCCAGCAGCTTAGCGGGACAGCCCCAGCATTTT
-,14,TRBV30,TRBJ2-5,-,CAAFLTGVGGEQYF,TGTGCCGCCTTTTTGACAGGAGTGGGAGGGGAGCAGTACTTC
TRBD2,16,TRBV5-4,TRBJ2-3,-,CASSIRLAGATDTQYF,TGTGCCAGCAGCATTCGACTAGCGGGGGCCACAGATACGCAGTATTTT
-,13,TRBV7-2,TRBJ1-2,-,CASSSRVSGGYTF,TGTGCCAGCAGCTCCCGGGTTTCAGGGGGCTACACCTTC
TRBD1,14,TRBV7-9,TRBJ2-7,-,CASRSPDRAYEQYF,TGTGCCAGCAGATCCCCTGACAGGGCCTACGAGCAGTACTTC
-,15,TRBV12-5,TRBJ2-7,few,CASGLVLRGGYEQYF,TGTGCTAGTGGTTTGGTACTTCGGGGAGGCTACGAGCAGTACTTC
-,14,TRBV7-9,TRBJ2-5,-,CASSSGLHQETQYF,TGTGCCAGCAGCTCTGGACTACACCAAGAGACCCAGTACTTC
-,15,TRBV5-1,TRBJ2-7,-,CASSFGVGSSYEQYF,TGCGCCAGCAGCTTTGGGGTGGGGAGCTCCTACGAGCAGTACTTC
TRBD1,16,TRBV7-2,TRBJ2-5,-,CASSFYGRGLQETQYF,TGTGCCAGCAGCTTTTATGGCAGGGGGCTTCAAGAGACCCAGTACTTC
-,14,TRBV5-5,TRBJ1-5,once,CASSLAGSGQPQHF,TGTGCCAGCAGCTTGGCGGGGTCCGGACAGCCCCAGCATTTT
-,14,TRBV5-1,TRBJ1-3,-,CASSSSGFGNTIYF,TGCGCCAGCAGTAGTAGTGGCTTTGGAAACACCATATATTTT
-,13,TRBV5-1,TRBJ2-5,once,CASSRRLQETQYF,TGCGCCAGCAGCAGGAGACTGCAAGAGACCCAGTACTTC
TRBD1,17,TRBV7-6,TRBJ2-3,-,CASSLRGGQGSTDTQYF,TGTGCCAGCAGCCTCCGAGGAGGACAGGGGAGCACAGATACGCAGTATTTT
-,15,TRBV7-2,TRBJ1-1,-,CASTALGTGNTEAFF,TGTGCCAGCACCGCCCTGGGGACGGGGAACACTGAAGCTTTCTTT
-,13,TRBV14,TRBJ1-2,few,CASSQGRAYGYTF,TGTGCCAGCAGCCAAGGACGGGCCTATGGCTACACCTTC
-,13,TRBV19,TRBJ2-3,-,CATLSWDTDTQYF,TGTGCCACCTTATCCTGGGACACAGATACGCAGTATTTT